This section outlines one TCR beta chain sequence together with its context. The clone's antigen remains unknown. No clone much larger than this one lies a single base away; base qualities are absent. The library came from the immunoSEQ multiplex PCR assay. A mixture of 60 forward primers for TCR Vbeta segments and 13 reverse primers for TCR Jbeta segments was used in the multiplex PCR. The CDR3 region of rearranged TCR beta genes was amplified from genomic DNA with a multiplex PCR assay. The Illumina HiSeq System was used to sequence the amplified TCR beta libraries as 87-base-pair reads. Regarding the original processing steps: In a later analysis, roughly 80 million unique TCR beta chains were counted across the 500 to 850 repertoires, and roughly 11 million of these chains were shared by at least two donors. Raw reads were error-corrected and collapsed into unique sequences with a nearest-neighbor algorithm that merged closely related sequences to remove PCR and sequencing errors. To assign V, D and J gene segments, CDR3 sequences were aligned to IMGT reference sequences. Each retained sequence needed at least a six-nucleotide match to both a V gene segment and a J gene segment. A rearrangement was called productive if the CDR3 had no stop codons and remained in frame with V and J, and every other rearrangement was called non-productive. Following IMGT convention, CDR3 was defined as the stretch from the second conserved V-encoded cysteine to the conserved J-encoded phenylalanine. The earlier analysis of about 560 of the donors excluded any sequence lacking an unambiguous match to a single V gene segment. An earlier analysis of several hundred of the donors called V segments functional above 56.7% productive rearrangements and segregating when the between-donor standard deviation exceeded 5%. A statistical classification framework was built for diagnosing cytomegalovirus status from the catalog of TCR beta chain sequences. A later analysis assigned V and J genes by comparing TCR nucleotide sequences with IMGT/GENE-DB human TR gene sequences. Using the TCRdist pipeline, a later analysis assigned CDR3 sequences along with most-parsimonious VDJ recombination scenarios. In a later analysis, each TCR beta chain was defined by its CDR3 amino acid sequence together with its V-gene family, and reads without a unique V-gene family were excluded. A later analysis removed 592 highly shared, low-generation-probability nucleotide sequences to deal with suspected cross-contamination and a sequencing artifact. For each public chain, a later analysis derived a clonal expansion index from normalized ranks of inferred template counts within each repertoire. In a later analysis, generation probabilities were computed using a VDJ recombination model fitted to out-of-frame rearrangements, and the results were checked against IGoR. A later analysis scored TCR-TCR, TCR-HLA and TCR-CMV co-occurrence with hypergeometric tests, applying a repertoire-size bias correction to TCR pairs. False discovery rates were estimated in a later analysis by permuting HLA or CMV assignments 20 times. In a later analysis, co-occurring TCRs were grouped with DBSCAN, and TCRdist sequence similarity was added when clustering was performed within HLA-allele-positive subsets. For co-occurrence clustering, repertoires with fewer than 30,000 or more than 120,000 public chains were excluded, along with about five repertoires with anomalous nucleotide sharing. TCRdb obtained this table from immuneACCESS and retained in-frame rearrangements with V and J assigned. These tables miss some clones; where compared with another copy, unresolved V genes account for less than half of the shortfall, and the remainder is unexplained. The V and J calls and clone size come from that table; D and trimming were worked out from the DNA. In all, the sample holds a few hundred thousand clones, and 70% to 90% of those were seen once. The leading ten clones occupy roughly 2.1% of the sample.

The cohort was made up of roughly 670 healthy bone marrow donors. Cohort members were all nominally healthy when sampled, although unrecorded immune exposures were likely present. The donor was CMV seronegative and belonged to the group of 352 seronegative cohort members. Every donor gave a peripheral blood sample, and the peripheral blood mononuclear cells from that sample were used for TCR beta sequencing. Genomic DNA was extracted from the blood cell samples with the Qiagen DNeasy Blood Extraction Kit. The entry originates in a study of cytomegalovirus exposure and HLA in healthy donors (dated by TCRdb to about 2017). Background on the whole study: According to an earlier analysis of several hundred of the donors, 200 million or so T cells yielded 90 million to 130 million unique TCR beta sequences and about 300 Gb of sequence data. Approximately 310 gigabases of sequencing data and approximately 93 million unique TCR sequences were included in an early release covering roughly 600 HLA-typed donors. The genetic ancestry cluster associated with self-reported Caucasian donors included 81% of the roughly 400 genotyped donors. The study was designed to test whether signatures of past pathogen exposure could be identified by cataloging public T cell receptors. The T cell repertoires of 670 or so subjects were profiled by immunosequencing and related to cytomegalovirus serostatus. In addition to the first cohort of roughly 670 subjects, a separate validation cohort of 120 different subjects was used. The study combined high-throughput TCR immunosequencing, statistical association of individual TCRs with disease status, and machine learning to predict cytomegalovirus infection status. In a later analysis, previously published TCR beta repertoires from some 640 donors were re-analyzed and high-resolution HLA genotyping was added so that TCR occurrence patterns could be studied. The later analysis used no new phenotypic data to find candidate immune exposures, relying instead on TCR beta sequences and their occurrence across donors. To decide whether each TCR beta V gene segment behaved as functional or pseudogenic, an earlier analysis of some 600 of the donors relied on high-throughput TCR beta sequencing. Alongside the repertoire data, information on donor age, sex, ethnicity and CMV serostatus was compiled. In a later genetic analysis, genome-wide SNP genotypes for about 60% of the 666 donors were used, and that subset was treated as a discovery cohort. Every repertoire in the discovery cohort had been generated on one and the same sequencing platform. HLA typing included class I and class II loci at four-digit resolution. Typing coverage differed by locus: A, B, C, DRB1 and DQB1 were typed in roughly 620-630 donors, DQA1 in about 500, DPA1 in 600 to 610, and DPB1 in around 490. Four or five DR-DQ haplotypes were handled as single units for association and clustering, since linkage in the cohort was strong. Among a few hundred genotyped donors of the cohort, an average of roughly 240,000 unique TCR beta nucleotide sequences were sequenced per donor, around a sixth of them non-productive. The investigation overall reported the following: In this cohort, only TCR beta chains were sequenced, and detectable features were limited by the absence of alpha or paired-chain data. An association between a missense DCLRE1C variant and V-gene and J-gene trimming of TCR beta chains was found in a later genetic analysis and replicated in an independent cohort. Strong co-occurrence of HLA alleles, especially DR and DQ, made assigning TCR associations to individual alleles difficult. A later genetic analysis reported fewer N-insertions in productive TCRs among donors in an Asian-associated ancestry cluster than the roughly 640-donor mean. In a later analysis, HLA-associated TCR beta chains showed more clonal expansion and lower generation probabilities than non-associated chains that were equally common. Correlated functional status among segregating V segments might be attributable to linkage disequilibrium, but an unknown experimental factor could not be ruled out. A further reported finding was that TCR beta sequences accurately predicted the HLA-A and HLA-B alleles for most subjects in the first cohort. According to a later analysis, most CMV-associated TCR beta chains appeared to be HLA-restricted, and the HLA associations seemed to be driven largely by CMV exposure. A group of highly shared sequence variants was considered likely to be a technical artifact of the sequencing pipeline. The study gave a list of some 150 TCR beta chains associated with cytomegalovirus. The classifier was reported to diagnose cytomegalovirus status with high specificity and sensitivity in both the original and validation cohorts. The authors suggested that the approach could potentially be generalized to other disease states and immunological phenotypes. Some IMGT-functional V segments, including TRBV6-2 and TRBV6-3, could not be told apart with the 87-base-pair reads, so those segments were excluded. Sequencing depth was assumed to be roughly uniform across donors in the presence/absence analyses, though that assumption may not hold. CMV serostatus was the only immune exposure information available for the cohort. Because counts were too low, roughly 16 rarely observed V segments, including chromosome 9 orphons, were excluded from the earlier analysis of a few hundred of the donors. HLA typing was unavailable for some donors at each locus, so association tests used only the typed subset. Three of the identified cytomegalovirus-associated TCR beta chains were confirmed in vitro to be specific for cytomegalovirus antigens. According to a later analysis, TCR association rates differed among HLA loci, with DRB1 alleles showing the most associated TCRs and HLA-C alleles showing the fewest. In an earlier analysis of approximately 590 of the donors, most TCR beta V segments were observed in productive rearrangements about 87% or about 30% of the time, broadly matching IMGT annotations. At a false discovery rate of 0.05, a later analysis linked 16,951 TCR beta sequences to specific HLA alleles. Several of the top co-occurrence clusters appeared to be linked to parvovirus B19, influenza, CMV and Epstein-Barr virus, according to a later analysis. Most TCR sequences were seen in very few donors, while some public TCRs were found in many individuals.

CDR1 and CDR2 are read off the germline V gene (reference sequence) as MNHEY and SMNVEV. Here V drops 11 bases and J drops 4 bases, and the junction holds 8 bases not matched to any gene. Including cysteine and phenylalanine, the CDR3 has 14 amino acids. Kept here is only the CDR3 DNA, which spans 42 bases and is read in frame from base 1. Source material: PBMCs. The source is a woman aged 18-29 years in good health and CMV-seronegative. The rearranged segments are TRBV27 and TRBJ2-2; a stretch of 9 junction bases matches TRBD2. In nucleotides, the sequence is TGTGCCGTTTGGGCGGGGGGGAGCACCGGGGAGCTGTTTTTT. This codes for CAVWAGGSTGELFF.